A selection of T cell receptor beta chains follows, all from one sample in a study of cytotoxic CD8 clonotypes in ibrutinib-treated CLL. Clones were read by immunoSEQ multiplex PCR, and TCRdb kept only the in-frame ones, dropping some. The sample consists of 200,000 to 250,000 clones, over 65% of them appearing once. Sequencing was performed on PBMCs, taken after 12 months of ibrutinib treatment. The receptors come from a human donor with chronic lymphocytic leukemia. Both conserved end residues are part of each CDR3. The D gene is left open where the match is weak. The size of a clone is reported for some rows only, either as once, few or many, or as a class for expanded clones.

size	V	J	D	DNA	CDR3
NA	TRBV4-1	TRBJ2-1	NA	TGCGCCAGCAGCCAACCACTAGTTCGAACCGGCAGTGAGCAGTTCTTC	CASSQPLVRTGSEQFF
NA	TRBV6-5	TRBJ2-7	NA	TGTGCCAGCAGCCCCAGGACAGCGCCCTACGAGCAGTACTTC	CASSPRTAPYEQYF
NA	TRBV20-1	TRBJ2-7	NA	TGCAGTGCAAACGAGGGATACGAGCAGTACTTC	CSANEGYEQYF
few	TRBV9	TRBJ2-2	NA	TGTGCCAGCAGCGTAGGGCTAGCGCGTACCGGGGAGCTGTTTTTT	CASSVGLARTGELFF
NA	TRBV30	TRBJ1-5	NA	TGTGCCTGGATCAAGGCTAGCAATCAGCCCCAGCATTTT	CAWIKASNQPQHF
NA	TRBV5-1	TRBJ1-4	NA	TGCGCCAGCAGCTTGGCAGGGCAGGGTGAAAAACTGTTTTTT	CASSLAGQGEKLFF
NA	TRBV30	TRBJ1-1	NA	TGTGCCTGGAGGCAACAGGGAAGCACTGAAGCTTTCTTT	CAWRQQGSTEAFF
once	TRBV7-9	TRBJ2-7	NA	TGTGCCAGCAGCTTACCAGGCTCCTACGAGCAGTACTTC	CASSLPGSYEQYF
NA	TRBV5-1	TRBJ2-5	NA	TGCGCCAGCAGCTTGGACCAAGAGACCCAGTACTTC	CASSLDQETQYF
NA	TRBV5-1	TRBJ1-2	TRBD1	TGCGCCAGCAGCTTGTTAGGACAGGCGACTAACTATGGCTACACCTTC	CASSLLGQATNYGYTF
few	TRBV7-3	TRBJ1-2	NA	TGTGCCAGCAGCTTAAGCAGGGACTATGGCTACACCTTC	CASSLSRDYGYTF
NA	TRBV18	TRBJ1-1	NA	TGTGCCAGCTCACCAGCTTTGGGCGAAGCTTTCTTT	CASSPALGEAFF
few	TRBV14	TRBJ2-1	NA	TGTGCCAGCAGCCCGCTGCGGGACAATGAGCAGTTCTTC	CASSPLRDNEQFF
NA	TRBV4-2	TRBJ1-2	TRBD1	TGTGCCAGCAGCCAGGATTTGAACAGGGGTCTTAGTTCTGGCTACACCTTC	CASSQDLNRGLSSGYTF
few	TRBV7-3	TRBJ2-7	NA	TGTGCCAGCAGCGCAGGGACCCACGAGCAGTACTTC	CASSAGTHEQYF
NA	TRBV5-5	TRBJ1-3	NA	TGTGCCAGCAGCCCTGAGTCCTACACCATATATTTT	CASSPESYTIYF
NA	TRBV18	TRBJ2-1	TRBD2	TGTGCCAGCTCACCTTATATTAGCGGGAGTTCTGATGAGCAGTTCTTC	CASSPYISGSSDEQFF
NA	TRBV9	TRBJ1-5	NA	TGTGCCAGCAGCGGGGCGGGGAATCAGCCCCAGCATTTT	CASSGAGNQPQHF
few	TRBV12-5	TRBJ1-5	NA	TGTGCTAGTGGTTTGGTCGGCAGGTATAGCAATCAGCCCCAGCATTTT	CASGLVGRYSNQPQHF
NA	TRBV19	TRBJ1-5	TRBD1	TGTGCCAGTAGTCTGACAGGGTCTAATCAGCCCCAGCATTTT	CASSLTGSNQPQHF
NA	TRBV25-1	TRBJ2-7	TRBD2	TGTGCCAGCAGTGGGCGGACTAGCGGCTACGAGCAGTACTTC	CASSGRTSGYEQYF
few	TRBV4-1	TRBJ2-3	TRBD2	TGCGCCAGCAGCCAAGTGGCCACCGGGACTAGCGGGAACACAGATACGCAGTATTTT	CASSQVATGTSGNTDTQYF